Sequencing of this TCR beta chain was carried out in a study of blood T cell repertoires in COVID-19. Study information: Acute and convalescent COVID-19 specimens originated in the United States, Italy and Spain.

The CDR3 loop spans 16 amino acids. V lost 5 bases, J lost 0 bases, and 14 bases lay in between. Per the germline V gene, CDR1 is SGHDT and CDR2 is YYEEEE. TCRdb's table, derived via immunoSEQ multiplex PCR, lists solely in-frame clones and lacks some. Among 150,000 to 160,000 clones listed, about 85% were seen once. This clonotype originated in a man aged 60 to 75 with COVID-19, enrolled during active disease. The sequenced sample was peripheral blood. The chain joins TRBV5-6 to TRBJ2-2; D may be TRBD1 (5 bases). This CDR3 reads CASRDQGFANTGELFF. CDR3 DNA sequence: TGTGCCAGCAGGGATCAGGGATTCGCGAACACCGGGGAGCTGTTTTTT.